This T cell receptor beta chain was obtained from a study of blood T cell repertoires in COVID-19. Study information: PBMCs, B-cell-depleted T cells, or T cells were the source of the cDNA or gDNA that made up the material.

Authors' analysis steps: The assay estimated nucleated cells by amplifying reference gene primers. Assay: immunoSEQ multiplex PCR; the TCRdb copy retains only in-frame clones and omits some. V and J calls and clone size are as listed in that table; D and trimming were resolved from the DNA. The repertoire holds 120,000 to 150,000 clones, with almost 85% as singletons. The CDR3 is 15 residues long. V gave up 4 bases and J gave up 4 bases; unmatched junction bases: 8. Looked up from germline, CDR1 is LGHDT and CDR2 is YNNKEL (reference sequence). Enrolled through a virtual design, the participants were between roughly 18 and 95 years of age and came from about two dozen US areas. Researchers sorted participants into cohorts using their self-reported clinical history.

The receptor was isolated from a woman between 50 and 59 years old with acute COVID-19. V gene TRBV3-1 (or the pseudogene TRBV3-2) combines with J gene TRBJ2-7; 9 bases line up with TRBD1. The sample taken for sequencing was PBMCs or T cells enriched from blood (not recorded which). CDR3 DNA: TGTGCCAGCAGCCTTAGGACAGGGGCTATGTACGAGCAGTACTTC. Its translation: CASSLRTGAMYEQYF.